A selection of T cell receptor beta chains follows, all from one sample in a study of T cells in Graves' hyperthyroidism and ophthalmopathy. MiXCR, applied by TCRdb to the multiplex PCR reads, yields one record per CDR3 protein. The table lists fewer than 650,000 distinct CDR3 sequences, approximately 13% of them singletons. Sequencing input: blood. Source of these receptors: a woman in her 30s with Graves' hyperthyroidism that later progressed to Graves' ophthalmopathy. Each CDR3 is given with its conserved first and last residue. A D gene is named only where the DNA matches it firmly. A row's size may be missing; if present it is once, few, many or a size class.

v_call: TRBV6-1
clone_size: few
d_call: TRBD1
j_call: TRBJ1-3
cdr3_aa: CASSRGQGSGNTIYF
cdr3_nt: TGTGCCAGCTCCCGGGGACAGGGCTCTGGAAACACCATATATTTT

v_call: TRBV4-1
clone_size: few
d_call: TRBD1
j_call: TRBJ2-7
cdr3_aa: CASSLDRGPWQQYF
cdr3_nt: TGCGCCAGCAGTCTAGACAGGGGGCCCTGGCAGCAGTACTTC

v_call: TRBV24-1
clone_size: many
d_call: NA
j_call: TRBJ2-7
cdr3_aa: CATSDPGRYEQYF
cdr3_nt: TGTGCCACCAGTGATCCGGGTCGGTACGAGCAGTACTTC

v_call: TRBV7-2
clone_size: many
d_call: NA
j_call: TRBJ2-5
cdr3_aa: CASSPLGTYQETQYF
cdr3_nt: TGTGCCAGCAGCCCACTAGGGACGTACCAAGAGACCCAGTACTTC

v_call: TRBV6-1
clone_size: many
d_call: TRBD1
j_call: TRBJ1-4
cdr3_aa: CASSGQGGNEKLFF
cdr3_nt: TGTGCCAGCAGTGGACAGGGCGGGAATGAAAAACTGTTTTTT

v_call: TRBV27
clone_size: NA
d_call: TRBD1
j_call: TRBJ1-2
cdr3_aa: CASSSQGASDYGYTF
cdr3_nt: TGTGCCAGCAGTTCGCAGGGGGCGTCGGACTATGGCTACACCTTC

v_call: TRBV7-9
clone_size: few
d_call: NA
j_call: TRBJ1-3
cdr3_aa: CASNQGPSGNTIYF
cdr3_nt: TGTGCCAGCAACCAGGGGCCCTCTGGAAACACCATATATTTT

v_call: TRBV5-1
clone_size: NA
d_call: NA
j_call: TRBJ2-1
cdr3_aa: CASSIDGNEQFF
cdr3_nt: TGCGCCAGCAGTATAGATGGCAATGAGCAGTTCTTC

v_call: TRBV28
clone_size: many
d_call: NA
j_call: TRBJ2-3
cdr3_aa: CASSPKHRAKNTQYF
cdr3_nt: TGTGCCAGCAGCCCTAAACACCGCGCCAAAAATACGCAGTATTTT

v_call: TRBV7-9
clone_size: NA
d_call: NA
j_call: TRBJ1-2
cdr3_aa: CASSLYADTNYGYTF
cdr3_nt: TGTGCCAGCAGCTTATACGCCGATACTAACTATGGCTACACCTTC

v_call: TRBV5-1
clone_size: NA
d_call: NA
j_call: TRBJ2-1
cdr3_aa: CASSLGQVDPGFF
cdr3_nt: TGCGCCAGCAGTTTAGGGCAGGTAGACCCCGGGTTCTTC

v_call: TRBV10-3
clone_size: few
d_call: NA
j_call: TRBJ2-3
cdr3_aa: CAIRKTGEGPDTQYF
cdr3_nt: TGTGCCATCCGGAAAACTGGGGAAGGGCCAGATACGCAGTATTTT

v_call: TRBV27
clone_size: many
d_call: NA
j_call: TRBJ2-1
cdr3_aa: CASSPLDSYNEQFF
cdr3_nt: TGTGCCAGCTCCCCCCTGGACAGTTACAATGAGCAGTTCTTC

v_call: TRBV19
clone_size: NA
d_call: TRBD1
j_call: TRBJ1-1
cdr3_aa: CASILQGANTEAFF
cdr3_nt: TGTGCCAGTATCCTCCAGGGGGCCAACACTGAAGCTTTCTTT

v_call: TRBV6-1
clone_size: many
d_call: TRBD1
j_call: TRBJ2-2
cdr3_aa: CASRQGAGELFF
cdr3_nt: TGTGCCAGCAGACAGGGGGCCGGGGAGCTGTTTTTT

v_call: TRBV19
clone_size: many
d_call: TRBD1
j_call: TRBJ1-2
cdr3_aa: CASRGTGINYGYTF
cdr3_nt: TGTGCCAGTAGGGGGACAGGCATTAACTATGGCTACACCTTC

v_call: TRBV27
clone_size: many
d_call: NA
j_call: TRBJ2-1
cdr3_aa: CASSRGIELSYNEQFF
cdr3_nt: TGTGCCAGCAGCCGTGGCATAGAGCTCTCCTACAATGAGCAGTTCTTC

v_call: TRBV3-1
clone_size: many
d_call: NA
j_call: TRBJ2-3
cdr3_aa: CASSQVGGPRDTQYF
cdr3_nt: TGTGCCAGCAGCCAAGTCGGGGGTCCAAGGGATACGCAGTATTTT

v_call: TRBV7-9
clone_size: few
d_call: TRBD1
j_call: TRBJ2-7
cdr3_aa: CASSSHRGEQYF
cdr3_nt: TGTGCCAGCAGCTCTCACAGGGGCGAGCAGTACTTC

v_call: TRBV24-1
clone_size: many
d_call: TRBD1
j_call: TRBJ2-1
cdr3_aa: CATSAWTGAGEQFF
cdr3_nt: TGTGCCACCAGTGCCTGGACAGGGGCAGGCGAGCAGTTCTTC

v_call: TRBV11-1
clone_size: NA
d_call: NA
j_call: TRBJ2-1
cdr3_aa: CASSPRLADNERFF
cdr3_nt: TGTGCCAGCAGCCCCAGATTAGCTGACAATGAGCGGTTCTTC

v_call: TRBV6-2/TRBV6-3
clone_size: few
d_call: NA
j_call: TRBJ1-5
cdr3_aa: CASSCSSGGFGNQPQHF
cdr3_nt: TGTGCCAGCAGTTGCTCGTCGGGGGGCTTCGGCAATCAGCCCCAGCATTTT

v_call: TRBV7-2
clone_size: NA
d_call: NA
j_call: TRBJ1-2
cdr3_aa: CASSLENAMASTDSYNYGYTF
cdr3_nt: TGTGCCAGCAGCTTAGAGAATGCTATGGCTTCAACCGACTCCTATAACTATGGCTACACCTTC

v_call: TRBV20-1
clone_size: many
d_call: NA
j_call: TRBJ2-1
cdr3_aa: CSATPVGGLNEQFF
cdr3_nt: TGCAGTGCTACCCCAGTGGGCGGGCTCAATGAGCAGTTCTTC

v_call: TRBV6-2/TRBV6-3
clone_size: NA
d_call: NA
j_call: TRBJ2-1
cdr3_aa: CASRPRPTGSYNEQFF
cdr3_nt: TGTGCCAGCAGGCCCCGGCCCACCGGCTCCTACAATGAGCAGTTCTTC

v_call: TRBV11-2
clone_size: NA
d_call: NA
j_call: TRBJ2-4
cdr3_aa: CASSTYRGRGVQNIQYF
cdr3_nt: TGTGCCAGCAGCACCTACAGGGGCCGGGGGGTACAAAACATTCAGTACTTC

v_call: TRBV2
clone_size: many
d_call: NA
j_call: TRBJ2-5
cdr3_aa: CASSENLGTETQYF
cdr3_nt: TGTGCCAGCAGTGAAAATTTAGGGACGGAGACCCAGTACTTC